The 3 T cell receptor beta chains listed next were all sequenced from one sample in a study of response to subunit inactivated influenza vaccine. TCRdb itself ran the RT-PCR reads through MiXCR, one entry per CDR3 protein. The data hold 600,000 to 850,000 distinct CDR3 sequences, with around 15% observed a single time. The source material was PBMCs from blood, sampled roughly 2 weeks before vaccination. The receptor source for this set is a man over 45 who received an inactivated influenza vaccine.

V usage is TRBV2 and J usage is TRBJ1-5; no clear D gene. Trimming shortened V by 2 bases and J by 0 bases, and 8 bases separated the two germline ends. Germline V gene data show CDR1 as SNHLY and CDR2 as FYNNEI. The CDR3 is 15 residues long. The CDR3 nucleotides read TGTGCCAGCAGTGAAAGGAGTTATAGCAATCAGCCCCAGCATTTT. Translating it yields CASSERSYSNQPQHF.

The chain employs TRBV11-2 and TRBJ2-1; 11 bases match TRBD2. CDR1 and CDR2 (germline): SGHAT, FQNNGV. The CDR3 runs to 16 residues. V was clipped by 6 bases and J by 7 bases; unmatched bases: 11. The CDR3 region has the DNA TGTGCCAGCAGTATCATTAGCGGGGGGGCTGGTAATGAGCAGTTCTTC. Its translation is CASSIISGGAGNEQFF.

This clonotype turned up a few times. In DNA form, the CDR3 reads TGTGCCAGCAGCGGGGGGACTAACTACAATGAGCAGTTCTTC. This codes for CASSGGTNYNEQFF. V is TRBV7-8 and J is TRBJ2-1; 7 bases are shared with TRBD2. Germline V lookup: CDR1 SGHVS, CDR2 FQNEAQ. The CDR3 has 14 residues. The V segment lost 5 bases and the J segment 3 bases; nucleotides outside the gene matches: 4.